A single T cell receptor (beta chain) is shown here with its context. Its antigen is currently unknown. This entry comes from a study of siplizumab effects on memory and regulatory T cells. Repertoires were generated with immunoSEQ multiplex PCR, while TCRdb's copy carries only in-frame clones and drops some. The sample records roughly 68,000 clones, less than 85% being singletons. Overall study findings and caveats: Alloreactive sequences from unstimulated CD4+ memory cells fell significantly with siplizumab. Among mappable alloreactive CD4+ clones, the Treg-derived fraction averaged 68.8% with siplizumab versus roughly 30% in controls. Greater diversity than memory cells seemed evident in naive T cells, which also appeared to be major alloresponse contributors.

The sequencing sample was made of memory CD4+ T cells sorted from blood. This receptor was obtained from a human donor in good health.

CDR3 bases: TGTGCCAGCAGGGAACAGGTGGGGGCTGGCACTGAAGCTTTCTTT. It yields the protein CASREQVGAGTEAFF. The V gene is TRBV11-1, the J gene TRBJ1-1, with a possible D match to TRBD1 (6 bases). Germline CDR1 SGHAT, CDR2 FQDESV (reference sequence). V was pared by 6 bases and J by 4 bases, with 18 bases between. The CDR3 length is 15 residues.